A single sample gave rise to the 29 T cell receptor beta chains below, sequenced in a study of shared clonotypes between healthy human individuals. Profiled with immunoSEQ multiplex PCR; TCRdb holds only in-frame clones, not every one. The sample contains roughly 1.5 million clones, 95% to 99% of which appear only once. What was sequenced was naive CD4+ T cells sorted from blood. Subset specified: CD45RA+ positively selected. All receptors come from a man in his thirties or forties in good health.

The rearrangement joins TRBV10-3 to TRBJ2-7; a possible D gene is TRBD2 (7 bases). CDR1 ENHRY and CDR2 SYGVKD come from the germline V gene. The CDR3 is made up of 14 amino acids. Trimming removed 4 bases at V and 7 bases at J, with 17 bases between. The CDR3 DNA follows: TGTGCCATCAGTGGCGTCAGGGGAGGGTCTGAGCAGTACTTC. Translated, it gives CAISGVRGGSEQYF.

This rearrangement joins TRBV10-3 to TRBJ2-1; 13 nucleotides line up with TRBD2. Germline assignment: CDR1 ENHRY and CDR2 SYGVKD. Trimming took 5 bases from V and 7 from J; bases not matched to a gene: 11. The CDR3 spans 17 residues. Here the CDR3 DNA reads TGTGCCATCAGTTGGGGGACTAGCGGGAAATCTCCAAATGAGCAGTTCTTC. It yields the protein CAISWGTSGKSPNEQFF.

With regard to this clone: The sample holds other DNA sequences that translate to the same CDR3. The chain recombines TRBV5-1 with TRBJ1-2; 7 nucleotides align to TRBD1. The V segment lost 4 bases and the J segment 5 bases; nucleotides outside the gene matches: 2. In germline, CDR1 is SGHRS, CDR2 YFSETQ. This CDR3 region has 12 residues. The CDR3, as DNA: TGCGCCAGCAGCCCGGGACAGTATGGCTACACCTTC. Translation gives CASSPGQYGYTF.

For this clone: The same CDR3 can be traced to other DNA sequences in this sample. The chain links TRBV18 to TRBJ2-3; possibly TRBD1 for D (6 bases). The CDR3 covers 15 residues. V shed 0 bases and J shed 1 base, with 8 bases lying between them. In germline, CDR1 is KGHSH, CDR2 LQKENI. CDR3 in amino acids: CASSPPRQGTDTQYF. CDR3 DNA: TGTGCCAGCTCACCACCCAGACAGGGCACAGATACGCAGTATTTT.

The genes are TRBV2 and TRBJ1-2, with TRBD1 matching over 10 bases. This CDR3 comprises 15 residues. V gave up 6 bases and J gave up 4 bases; unmatched junction bases: 8. Germline CDR1 is SNHLY and CDR2 is FYNNEI. In nucleotides, the CDR3 is TGTGCCAGCAGCACCGGGACAGGGGCTTCCTATGGCTACACCTTC. Translation gives CASSTGTGASYGYTF.

This clone was detected only once. Other DNA variants within this sample encode the same CDR3. This chain uses TRBV5-4 with TRBJ2-1; D is undetermined. V lost 0 bases and J 0 bases, leaving 7 bases between the germline ends. Per germline, CDR1 SGHNT and CDR2 YYREEE (reference sequence). This CDR3 spans 15 amino acids. The CDR3: CASSLGGTSYNEQFF. The CDR3 bases are TGTGCCAGCAGCTTGGGCGGAACCTCCTACAATGAGCAGTTCTTC.

The V call is TRBV29-1, the J call TRBJ2-3; D is possibly TRBD2 (6 bases). CDR3 size: 14 residues. CDR1 is SQVTM and CDR2 is ANQGSEA in the germline V gene. Deletions cut 7 bases from V and 0 bases from J, with 14 bases between. The CDR3 DNA reads TGCAGCGGCACGCGGGATCCTAGCACAGATACGCAGTATTTT. Protein sequence: CSGTRDPSTDTQYF.

On this clone itself: The same CDR3 also results from other DNA sequences found in this sample. The chain carries TRBV7-2 and TRBJ2-7; the D call may be TRBD1 or TRBD2 (5 bases each). Trimming cost V 5 bases and J 2 bases, with 13 bases left between them. The CDR3 length is 14 residues. The germline V gene encodes CDR1 SGHTA and CDR2 FQGNSA. The CDR3 spells CASSSRDGTYEQYF. CDR3 bases: TGTGCCAGCAGCAGCCGGGACGGAACCTACGAGCAGTACTTC. Filled out from reference TRBV7-2 and TRBJ2-7, the complete variable domain reads GAGVSQSPSNKVTEKGKDVELRCDPISGHTALYWYRQSLGQGLEFLIYFQGNSAPDKSGLPSDRFSAERTGGSVSTLTIQRTQQEDSAVYLCASSSRDGTYEQYFGPGTRLTVT.

The gene calls are TRBV28 and TRBJ2-1, with TRBD1 matching 8 bases. Germline lookup yields CDR1 MDHEN and CDR2 SYDVKM. With V trimmed by 10 bases and J by 7 bases, 12 bases remained unmatched. This CDR3 has 14 amino acids. The CDR3 region has the DNA TGTGCCATCCAAGGACAGGGCGGGAATAATGAGCAGTTCTTC. Its protein is CAIQGQGGNNEQFF.

The chain recombines TRBV5-1 with TRBJ2-1; a possible D gene is TRBD2 (6 bases). CDR3 size: 15 residues. Germline values: CDR1 SGHRS, CDR2 YFSETQ. V was cut by 1 base and J by 9 bases, with 17 bases left in between. CDR3 nucleotide sequence: TGCGCCAGCAGCTTGAGTGGGGGGATAGTTGGTGAGCAGTTCTTC. Translated: CASSLSGGIVGEQFF.

The rearrangement joins TRBV11-2 to TRBJ2-7, with 8 nucleotides matching TRBD1. V shed 5 bases and J 4 bases; nucleotides not matched to a gene: 7. In germline, CDR1 is SGHAT, CDR2 FQNNGV. The CDR3 sequence is 14 residues long. CDR3 sequence reads: CASSPYRGVYEQYF. The CDR3 DNA follows: TGTGCCAGCAGCCCATACAGGGGGGTATACGAGCAGTACTTC.

This clone was recorded only once. The chain employs TRBV12-5 and TRBJ2-1, with 9 bases matching TRBD1. The CDR3 loop spans 15 amino acids. V gave up 6 bases and J gave up 1 base; unmatched junction bases: 4. Germline CDR1 is LGHNT and CDR2 is FRNRAP. The CDR3 DNA follows: TGTGCTAGTGGCTCAGGGACAGGGTCCTACAATGAGCAGTTCTTC. As protein: CASGSGTGSYNEQFF. The whole variable domain, remainder taken from reference TRBV12-5 and TRBJ2-1, is DARVTQTPRHKVTEMGQEVTMRCQPILGHNTVFWYRQTMMQGLELLAYFRNRAPLDDSGMPKDRFSAEMPDATLATLKIQPSEPRDSAVYFCASGSGTGSYNEQFFGPGTRLTVL.

This chain joins TRBV5-5 and TRBJ2-1; 7 bases line up with TRBD2. This CDR3 is built from 15 residues. Unmatched junction bases numbered 7, after V lost 4 bases and J lost 3 bases. Per germline, CDR1 SGHKS and CDR2 YYEKEE (reference sequence). CDR3 loop: CASSPAGDFYNEQFF. The CDR3 coding sequence is TGTGCCAGCAGCCCGGCGGGAGACTTCTACAATGAGCAGTTCTTC.

The rearrangement uses TRBV18 and TRBJ2-7; TRBD2 aligns across 10 bases. V trimming: 1 base; J trimming: 2 bases; junction bases outside the gene matches: 5. CDR3 length: 16 amino acids. Per germline, CDR1 KGHSH and CDR2 LQKENI. Here the CDR3 DNA reads TGTGCCAGCTCACCACTTTCAGCGGGAGGGCCCTACGAGCAGTACTTC. This gives the protein CASSPLSAGGPYEQYF. Drawing the rest from reference TRBV18 and TRBJ2-7, the complete variable domain is NAGVMQNPRHLVRRRGQEARLRCSPMKGHSHVYWYRQLPEEGLKFMVYLQKENIIDESGMPKERFSAEFPKEGPSILRIQQVVRGDSAAYFCASSPLSAGGPYEQYFGPGTRLTVT.

V gene TRBV12-2 combines with J gene TRBJ2-2; TRBD2 is the table's D call and was not checked against the DNA. TRBV12-2 is shown as a pseudogene. CDR3 length: 18 residues. This CDR3 is CASRLVLLGLADTGELFF. In DNA, the CDR3 is TGTGCAAGTCGCTTAGTTCTTTTAGGACTAGCCGACACCGGGGAGCTGTTTTTT.

The V and J genes are TRBV7-2 and TRBJ2-5; TRBD2 might be the D (5 bases). V lost 5 bases and J lost 2, with 9 bases in between. Germline values: CDR1 SGHTA, CDR2 FQGNSA. The CDR3 contains 13 residues. The CDR3 sequence is CASSRGSQETQYF. In nucleotides, the CDR3 is TGTGCCAGCAGCCGAGGGAGTCAAGAGACCCAGTACTTC.

V is TRBV29-1 and J is TRBJ2-1; 7 nucleotides match TRBD2. In germline, CDR1 is SQVTM, CDR2 ANQGSEA. The CDR3 length is 14 residues. V dropped 5 bases and J dropped 13; count of bases not matched to a gene: 17. The CDR3 nucleotides read TGCAGCGTTCCCCTTAGACTGGGCGGGAGTTCTCAGTTCTTC. It encodes CSVPLRLGGSSQFF.

J is TRBJ1-4 and V is TRBV18, with D tentatively TRBD1 (6 bases). Germline CDR1 reads KGHSH; CDR2 reads LQKENI. This CDR3 is built from 15 residues. Trimming took off 3 bases at V and 8 bases at J, with 16 bases between the two ends. The CDR3 here is CASSPTGTTVEKLFF. Here the CDR3 DNA reads TGTGCCAGCTCACCCACAGGGACCACTGTCGAAAAACTGTTTTTT.

V usage is TRBV6-1 and J usage is TRBJ1-5, with TRBD1 as a possible D gene (5 bases). The CDR3 length is 15 residues. V lost 6 bases to trimming and J lost 2 bases, with 14 bases between them. Germline assignment: CDR1 MNHNS and CDR2 SASEGT. CDR3 nucleotides: TGTGCCAGCAGCCAGGACAACCTCGGCAATCAGCCCCAGCATTTT. It translates to CASSQDNLGNQPQHF.

The V gene is TRBV5-3, the J gene TRBJ2-1, with TRBD1 identical over 12 bases. TRBV5-3 qualifies as an ORF whose function is uncertain. The CDR3 length is 16 residues. V trimming: 4 bases; J trimming: 4 bases; junction bases outside the gene matches: 6. The CDR3 DNA follows: TGTGCCAGAAGCGTGGGACAGGGGGCCCTATACAATGAGCAGTTCTTC. Translating it yields CARSVGQGALYNEQFF.

The chain couples TRBV27 to TRBJ2-7; 14 positions agree with TRBD2. Germline trimming cut 5 bases from V and 5 bases from J; bases unmatched to any gene: 11. Looked up from germline, CDR1 is MNHEY and CDR2 is SMNVEV (reference sequence). CDR3 size: 17 residues. This CDR3 is CASSLLGLAGDKNEQYF. CDR3 sequence (DNA): TGTGCCAGCAGTCTTCTGGGACTAGCGGGAGACAAGAACGAGCAGTACTTC.

The V gene is TRBV30, the J gene TRBJ1-4; a possible D gene is TRBD1 (5 bases). V lost 0 bases to trimming and J lost 8 bases, with 10 bases between them. The CDR3 is made up of 13 amino acids. Looked up from germline, CDR1 is GTSNPN and CDR2 is SVGIG (reference sequence). The chain's CDR3 is CAWSVGLREKLFF. CDR3 bases: TGTGCCTGGAGTGTGGGGCTAAGGGAAAAACTGTTTTTT.

The chain combines TRBV5-5 with TRBJ2-3, with D perhaps TRBD1 (6 bases). The CDR3 contains 15 residues. The V gene's germline CDR1 is SGHKS and CDR2 YYEKEE (reference sequence). V was shortened by 3 bases and J by 1 base, with 12 bases between the two germline ends. The CDR3 protein is CASSYGQKGTDTQYF. The CDR3 DNA follows: TGTGCCAGCAGCTACGGACAGAAGGGCACAGATACGCAGTATTTT.

This chain connects TRBV5-4 to TRBJ2-5; 11 positions agree with TRBD2. Germline V lookup: CDR1 SGHNT, CDR2 YYREEE (reference sequence). The CDR3 runs 14 residues. Trimming took 3 bases from V and 4 from J; bases not matched to a gene: 2. CDR3 nucleotide sequence: TGTGCCAGCAGCTCTGGACTAGCGGGAGAGACCCAGTACTTC. Translated: CASSSGLAGETQYF.

The CDR3 loop reads CATSRANGGSYEQYF. DNA of the CDR3: TGTGCCACCAGCAGAGCCAACGGTGGCTCCTACGAGCAGTACTTC. The V gene is TRBV15, the J gene TRBJ2-7; D unclear. The ends were cut back, 1 base at V and 0 bases at J, with 10 bases in the middle. The V gene's germline CDR1 is LNHNV and CDR2 YYDKDF (reference sequence). The CDR3 consists of 15 residues.

Regarding this clone: Other DNA sequences in the same sample also yield this CDR3. V and J are TRBV5-1 and TRBJ2-1; D unresolved. The CDR3 length is 15 residues. Germline CDR1 and CDR2: SGHRS and YFSETQ. V was cut by 2 bases and J by 0 bases, with 9 bases left in between. CDR3 nucleotide sequence: TGCGCCAGCAGCTTTGGCTCCAGCTCCTACAATGAGCAGTTCTTC. Its protein is CASSFGSSSYNEQFF.

DNA of the CDR3: TGTGCCAGCAGCGGAAAGACTAGCGGGGGCACAGATACGCAGTATTTT. The encoded protein is CASSGKTSGGTDTQYF. J is TRBJ2-3 and V is TRBV5-4, with 11 bases fitting TRBD2. V lost 4 bases and J lost 1; bases outside the gene matches: 5. Germline V CDR1 and CDR2: SGHNT, YYREEE (reference sequence). The CDR3 runs 16 residues.

This clone was seen once. Other nucleotide sequences from this sample produce the same CDR3. In nucleotides, the CDR3 is TGCGCCAGCAGCTTGGGGGGCCGTACCTACGAGCAGTACTTC. This encodes CASSLGGRTYEQYF. The chain employs TRBV5-1 and TRBJ2-7, with D tentatively TRBD1 (5 bases). Deletions cut 0 bases from V and 2 bases from J, with 9 bases between. Germline V lookup: CDR1 SGHRS, CDR2 YFSETQ. The CDR3 extends over 14 amino acids. The variable domain in full, completed from reference TRBV5-1 and TRBJ2-7, reads KAGVTQTPRYLIKTRGQQVTLSCSPISGHRSVSWYQQTPGQGLQFLFEYFSETQRNKGNFPGRFSGRQFSNSRSEMNVSTLELGDSALYLCASSLGGRTYEQYFGPGTRLTVT.

The V gene is TRBV11-2, the J gene TRBJ2-1; 11 bases line up with TRBD1. This CDR3 has 13 amino acids. Germline lookup yields CDR1 SGHAT and CDR2 FQNNGV. The V and J ends lost 5 bases and 8 bases, in that order; junction bases with no gene match: 2. This CDR3 reads CASSADRGHEQFF. As DNA, the CDR3 is TGTGCCAGCAGCGCGGACAGGGGGCATGAGCAGTTCTTC.